This passage covers 6 T cell receptor beta chains from one sample sequenced in a study of CD8+CD57+ T cells in acquired aplastic anemia. Genomic DNA provided the template from which TCR beta VDJ and CDR3 profiles were obtained. MiXCR was run by TCRdb on the reads, yielding one entry per CDR3 protein. This table holds some 170,000 distinct CDR3 sequences, 55% to 65% found once. All patients picked for sequencing had shown, by flow cytometry, an expansion of CD8+CD57+ cells. The sequencing sample was made of sorted CD4+, CD8+, or CD8+CD57+ T cells (not recorded which) from PBMCs. Source of these receptors: a human donor with aplastic anemia.

The J gene is TRBJ2-6, the V gene TRBV19, with no clear D. This CDR3 has 14 residues. Trimming took 10 bases from V and 3 from J, leaving 13 bases between them. Germline lookup yields CDR1 LNHDA and CDR2 SQIVND (reference sequence). CDR3 in DNA: TGTGCCAATATTGGGGTGGGTGGGGCCAACGTCCTGACTTTC. Translated, it gives CANIGVGGANVLTF.

The CDR3 protein is CASSLSSLGRFYEQYF. The CDR3, as DNA: TGTGCCAGCAGCTTAAGCAGTTTAGGACGGTTCTACGAGCAGTACTTC. The chain joins TRBV7-2 to TRBJ2-7, with no clear D. V was cut by 2 bases and J by 3 bases, with 17 bases left in between. The CDR3 loop spans 16 amino acids. CDR1 and CDR2 from the germline V gene are SGHTA and FQGNSA.

This chain uses TRBV10-3 with TRBJ2-3; maybe TRBD2 (6 bases). The CDR3 length is 12 residues. Germline lookup yields CDR1 ENHRY and CDR2 SYGVKD. Deletions cut 6 bases from V and 4 bases from J, with 8 bases between. CDR3 sequence reads: CAISGSADTQYF. The CDR3 nucleotides read TGTGCCATCAGCGGGAGCGCAGATACGCAGTATTTT.

Many counts were recorded for this clonotype. The V and J genes are TRBV15 and TRBJ2-1; unclear D gene. The germline V gene encodes CDR1 LNHNV and CDR2 YYDKDF (reference sequence). The CDR3 consists of 15 residues. The V gene lost 5 bases and the J gene lost 5 bases, with 16 bases spanning the gap. In nucleotides, the CDR3 is TGTGCCACCAGCGCCCCGCCCATGGGCAACAATGAGCAGTTCTTC. Translation: CATSAPPMGNNEQFF.

The rearrangement links TRBV15 to TRBJ1-1; TRBD1 matches at 8 bases. Germline V gives CDR1 LNHNV, CDR2 YYDKDF (reference sequence). The CDR3 is made up of 15 amino acids. The V and J ends lost 3 bases and 5 bases, in that order; junction bases with no gene match: 8. The CDR3 is CATSSRRTGWTEAFF. CDR3 coding DNA: TGTGCCACCAGCAGCCGACGGACAGGGTGGACTGAAGCTTTCTTT.

The chain is built from TRBV5-8 and TRBJ2-7; 9 nucleotides agree with TRBD1. J lost 9 bases, V lost 2 bases, and 12 bases had no gene match. The CDR3 contains 15 residues. The germline V gene encodes CDR1 SGHTS and CDR2 YDEGEE. The CDR3 DNA is TGTGCCAGCAGCTTAGGGACAGGGCAAGCAGATACGCAGTACTTC. It specifies CASSLGTGQADTQYF. Together with reference TRBV5-8 and TRBJ2-7, the CDR3 gives the full variable domain: EAGVTQSPTHLIKTRGQQATLRCSPISGHTSVYWYQQALGLGLQFLLWYDEGEERNRGNFPPRFSGRQFPNYSSELNVNALELEDSALYLCASSLGTGQADTQYFGPGTRLTVT.